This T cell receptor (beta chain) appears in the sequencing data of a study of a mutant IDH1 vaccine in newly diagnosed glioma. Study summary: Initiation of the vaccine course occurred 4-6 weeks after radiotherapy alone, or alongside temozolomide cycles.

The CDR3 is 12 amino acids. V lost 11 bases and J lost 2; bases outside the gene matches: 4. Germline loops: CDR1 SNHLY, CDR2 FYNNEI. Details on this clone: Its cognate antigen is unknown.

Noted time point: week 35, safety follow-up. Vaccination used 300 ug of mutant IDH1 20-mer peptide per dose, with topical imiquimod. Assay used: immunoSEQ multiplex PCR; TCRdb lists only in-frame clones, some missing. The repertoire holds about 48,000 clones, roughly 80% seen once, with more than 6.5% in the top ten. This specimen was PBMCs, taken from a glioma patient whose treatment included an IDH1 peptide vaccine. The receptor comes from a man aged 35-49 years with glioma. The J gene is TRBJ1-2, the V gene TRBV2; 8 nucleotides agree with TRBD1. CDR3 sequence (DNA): TGTGCCGGACAGGGACAGAACTATGGCTACACCTTC. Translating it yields CAGQGQNYGYTF.